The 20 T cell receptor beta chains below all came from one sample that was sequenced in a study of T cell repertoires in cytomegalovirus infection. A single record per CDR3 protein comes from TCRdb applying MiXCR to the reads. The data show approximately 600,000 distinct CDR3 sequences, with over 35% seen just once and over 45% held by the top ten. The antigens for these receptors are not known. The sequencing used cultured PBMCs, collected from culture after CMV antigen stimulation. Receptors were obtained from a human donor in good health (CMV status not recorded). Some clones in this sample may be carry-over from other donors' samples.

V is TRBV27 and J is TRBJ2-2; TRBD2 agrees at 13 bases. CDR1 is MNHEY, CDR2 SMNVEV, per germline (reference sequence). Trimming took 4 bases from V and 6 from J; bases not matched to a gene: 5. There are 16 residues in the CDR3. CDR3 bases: TGTGCCAGCAGTTCCACTAGCGGGAGGGGCGCCGGGGAGCTGTTTTTT. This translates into CASSSTSGRGAGELFF.

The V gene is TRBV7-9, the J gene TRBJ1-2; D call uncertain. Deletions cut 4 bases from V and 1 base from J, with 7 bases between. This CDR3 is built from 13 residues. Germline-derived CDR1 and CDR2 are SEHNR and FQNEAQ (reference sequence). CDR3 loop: CASSSNSNYGYTF. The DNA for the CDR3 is TGTGCCAGCAGCTCAAACAGTAACTATGGCTACACCTTC.

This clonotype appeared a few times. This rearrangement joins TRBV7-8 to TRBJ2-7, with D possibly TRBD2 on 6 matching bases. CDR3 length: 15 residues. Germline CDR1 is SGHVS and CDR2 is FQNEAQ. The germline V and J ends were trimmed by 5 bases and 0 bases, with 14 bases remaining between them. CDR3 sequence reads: CASSVYPGDSYEQYF. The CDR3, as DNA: TGTGCCAGCAGCGTATACCCGGGAGACTCCTACGAGCAGTACTTC.

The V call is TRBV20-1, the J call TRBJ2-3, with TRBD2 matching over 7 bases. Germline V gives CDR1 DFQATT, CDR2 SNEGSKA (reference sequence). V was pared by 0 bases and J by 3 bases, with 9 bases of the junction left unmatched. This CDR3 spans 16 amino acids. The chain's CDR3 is CSARDPEGGPTDTQYF. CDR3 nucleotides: TGCAGTGCTAGAGATCCAGAGGGAGGGCCGACAGATACGCAGTATTTT.

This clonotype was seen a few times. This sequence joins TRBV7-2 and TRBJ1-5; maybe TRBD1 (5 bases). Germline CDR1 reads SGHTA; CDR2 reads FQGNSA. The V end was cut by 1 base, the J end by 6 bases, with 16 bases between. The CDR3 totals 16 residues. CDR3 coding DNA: TGTGCCAGCAGCTTAGGGGACGGCCGGGGCCGTCAGCCCCAGCATTTT. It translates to CASSLGDGRGRQPQHF.

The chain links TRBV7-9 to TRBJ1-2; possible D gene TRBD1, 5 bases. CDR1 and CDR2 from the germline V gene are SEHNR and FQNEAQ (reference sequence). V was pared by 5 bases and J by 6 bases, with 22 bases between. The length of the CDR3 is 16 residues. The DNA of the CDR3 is TGTGCCAGCAGCCTTCTATTAACCGGGACTTTTGATGGCTACACCTTC. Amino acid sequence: CASSLLLTGTFDGYTF.

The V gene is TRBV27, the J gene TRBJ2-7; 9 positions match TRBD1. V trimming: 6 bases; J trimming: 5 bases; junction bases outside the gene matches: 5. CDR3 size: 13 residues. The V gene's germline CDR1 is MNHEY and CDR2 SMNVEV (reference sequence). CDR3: CASRRTGVHEQYF. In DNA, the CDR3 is TGTGCCAGCAGGAGGACAGGGGTGCACGAGCAGTACTTC.

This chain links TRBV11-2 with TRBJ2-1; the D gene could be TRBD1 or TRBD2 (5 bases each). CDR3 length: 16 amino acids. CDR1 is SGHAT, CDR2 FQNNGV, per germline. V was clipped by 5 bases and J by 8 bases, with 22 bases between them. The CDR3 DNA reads TGTGCCAGCAGCGGGGCGTCCGACACGCGAGGGGATGAGCAGTTCTTC. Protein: CASSGASDTRGDEQFF.

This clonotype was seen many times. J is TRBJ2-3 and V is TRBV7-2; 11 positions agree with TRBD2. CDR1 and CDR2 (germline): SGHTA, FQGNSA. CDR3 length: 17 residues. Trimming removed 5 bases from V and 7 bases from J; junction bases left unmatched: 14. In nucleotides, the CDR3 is TGTGCCAGCAGCAAGGCTAGCGGGGGGTGGGGGGCCTATACGCAGTATTTT. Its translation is CASSKASGGWGAYTQYF.

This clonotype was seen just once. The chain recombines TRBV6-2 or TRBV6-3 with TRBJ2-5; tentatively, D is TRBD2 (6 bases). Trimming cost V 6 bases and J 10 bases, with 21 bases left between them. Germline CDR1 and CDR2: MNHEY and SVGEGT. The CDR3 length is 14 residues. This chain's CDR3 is CASSRTDYPGDQYF. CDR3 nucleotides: TGTGCCAGCAGCCGGACGGACTACCCCGGGGACCAGTACTTC.

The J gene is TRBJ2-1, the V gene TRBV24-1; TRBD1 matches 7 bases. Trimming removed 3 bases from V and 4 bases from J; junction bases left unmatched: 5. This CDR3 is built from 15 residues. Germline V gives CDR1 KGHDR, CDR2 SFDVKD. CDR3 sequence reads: CATSDGTAPYNEQFF. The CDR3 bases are TGTGCCACCAGTGATGGGACAGCCCCATACAATGAGCAGTTCTTC.

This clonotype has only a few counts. CDR3 sequence: CASLTSGRALFF. The CDR3 DNA reads TGTGCCAGCCTGACTAGCGGGAGGGCCCTGTTCTTC. V gene TRBV28 combines with J gene TRBJ2-1; 14 bases fit TRBD2. In germline, CDR1 is MDHEN, CDR2 SYDVKM. The CDR3 is 12 residues long. J gave up 15 bases and V 8 bases, and 6 bases lay outside the gene matches.

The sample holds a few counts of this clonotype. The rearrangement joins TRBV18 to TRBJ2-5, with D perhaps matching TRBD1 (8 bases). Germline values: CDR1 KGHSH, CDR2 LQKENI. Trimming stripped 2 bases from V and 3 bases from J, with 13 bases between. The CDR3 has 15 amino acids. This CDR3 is CASSPATGGEETQYF. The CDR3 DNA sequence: TGTGCCAGCTCACCAGCAACAGGGGGGGAAGAGACCCAGTACTTC.

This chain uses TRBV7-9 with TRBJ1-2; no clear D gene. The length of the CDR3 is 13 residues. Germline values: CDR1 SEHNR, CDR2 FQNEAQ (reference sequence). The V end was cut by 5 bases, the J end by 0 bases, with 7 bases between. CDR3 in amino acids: CASSVGTNYGYTF. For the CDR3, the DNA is TGTGCCAGCAGCGTAGGAACTAACTATGGCTACACCTTC.

CDR3 coding DNA: TGTGCCAGCAGTTACCTAGGACCGCCCGCGAACACCGGGGAGCTGTTTTTT. Translation: CASSYLGPPANTGELFF. This sequence joins TRBV6-6 and TRBJ2-2, with D uncertain. The CDR3 loop spans 17 amino acids. V lost 2 bases, J lost 0 bases, and 13 bases lay in between. Germline lookup yields CDR1 MNHNY and CDR2 SVGAGI (reference sequence).

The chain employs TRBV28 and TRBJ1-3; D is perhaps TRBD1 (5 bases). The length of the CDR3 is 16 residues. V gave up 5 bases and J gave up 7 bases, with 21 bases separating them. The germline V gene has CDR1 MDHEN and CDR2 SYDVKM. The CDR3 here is CASSRLGDQEGNTIYF. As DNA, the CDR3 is TGTGCCAGCAGTCGCCTAGGGGATCAGGAGGGGAACACCATATATTTT.

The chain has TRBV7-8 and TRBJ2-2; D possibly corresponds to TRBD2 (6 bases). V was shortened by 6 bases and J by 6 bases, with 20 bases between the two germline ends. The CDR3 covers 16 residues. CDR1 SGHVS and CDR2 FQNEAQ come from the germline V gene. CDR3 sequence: CASSLPRGVSAGELFF. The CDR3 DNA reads TGTGCCAGCAGTCTACCCCGCGGGGTCTCGGCCGGGGAGCTGTTTTTT.

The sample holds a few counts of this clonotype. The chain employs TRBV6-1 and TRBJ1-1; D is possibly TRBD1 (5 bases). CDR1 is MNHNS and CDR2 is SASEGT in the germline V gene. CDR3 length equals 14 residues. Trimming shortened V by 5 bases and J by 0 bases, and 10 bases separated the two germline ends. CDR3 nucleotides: TGTGCCAGCAGTAAGGGGCTCATGAACACTGAAGCTTTCTTT. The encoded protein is CASSKGLMNTEAFF.

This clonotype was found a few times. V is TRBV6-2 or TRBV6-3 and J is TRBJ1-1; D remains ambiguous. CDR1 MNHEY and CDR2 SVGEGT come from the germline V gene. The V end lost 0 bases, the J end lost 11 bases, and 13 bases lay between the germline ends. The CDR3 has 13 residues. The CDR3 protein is CASSYSPGSGAFF. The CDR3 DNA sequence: TGTGCCAGCAGTTACTCGCCTGGGTCCGGCGCTTTCTTT.

CDR3 sequence: CASSKDHEQFF. The CDR3 nucleotides are TGTGCCAGCAGCAAGGATCATGAGCAGTTCTTC. The genes are TRBV7-9 and TRBJ2-1; D gene ambiguous. The CDR3 runs to 11 residues. Trimming cost V 5 bases and J 8 bases, with 7 bases left between them. Germline loops: CDR1 SEHNR, CDR2 FQNEAQ (reference sequence).